This TCR beta chain was identified during a study of T cell changes during pregnancy in multiple sclerosis. The table came from immunoSEQ multiplex PCR; TCRdb's copy has only in-frame clones and leaves some out. The sample yields tens of thousands of clones, 85% to 95% seen once. Germline V gene lookup returns CDR1 SGDLS and CDR2 YYNGEE. Trimming cost V 4 bases and J 4 bases, with 10 bases left between them. CDR3 length: 13 amino acids. Sequences were derived from peripheral blood, sampled before pregnancy. The rearrangement links TRBV9 to TRBJ2-3, with TRBD1 as a possible D gene (6 bases). The receptor was isolated from a female donor with multiple sclerosis, enrolled in a pregnancy study. The CDR3 spells CASSLGQSDTQYF. CDR3 coding DNA: TGTGCCAGCAGCCTCGGACAGTCAGATACGCAGTATTTT.